Following are 26 T cell receptor beta chains from one sample sequenced in a study of tumor-infiltrating lymphocytes in primary liver carcinoma (TCRdb year 2017). Total RNA and DNA were co-extracted from approximately 20-30 mg of bulk tissue with the AllPrep DNA/RNA mini kit, without cell sorting. Sequencing took place on an Illumina HiSeq 2500. TCRbeta-specific cDNA was reverse-transcribed from approximately 0.5 ug total RNA using a constant-region primer and ProtoScript II reverse transcriptase. TCRbeta libraries were built with three nested multiplex PCR rounds, a slightly modified ARM-PCR procedure. Each of the first two PCR rounds ran for nine to eleven cycles and used multiplex TRBV1-TRBV30 forward primers together with a Cbeta reverse primer. TCRdb ran its own pipeline on the public reads, namely fastp trimming at Q25 and MiXCR clone calling, and kept in-frame beta chains. All rows with the same CDR3 protein become a single entry with the most common DNA and genes. The sample table contains about 21,000 distinct CDR3 sequences; only one count was recorded for roughly 70% of them. 41% of the sample is taken by the ten largest.

The sample was liver tumor tissue from sampling region 1. This specimen's cell subset or site label, per the study, means: tumor region T1, superior pole. The receptors were gathered from a middle-aged man with primary liver carcinoma and hepatitis B virus infection.

The V and J genes are TRBV5-1 and TRBJ2-1; D ambiguous. TRBJ2-7 matches the DNA end more closely, so the J call is doubtful. This CDR3 spans 13 amino acids. Germline V gene lookup returns CDR1 SGHRS and CDR2 YFSETQ. This CDR3 is CASSLMTFKEQYF. The CDR3 bases are TGCGCCAGCAGTTTGATGACTTTCAAAGAGCAGTACTTC.

There are a few counts of this clonotype. The chain carries TRBV6-5 and TRBJ2-1; D is undetermined. The CDR3 is 14 amino acids. Germline CDR1 is MNHEY and CDR2 is SVGAGI. The V end lost 6 bases, the J end lost 2 bases, and 11 bases lay between the germline ends. For the CDR3, the DNA is TGTGCCAGCAGCCGCAGAACCACCTACAATGAGCAGTTCTTC. Translated: CASSRRTTYNEQFF.

Comments on this clonotype: Given the absence of the conserved phenylalanine or tryptophan at the CDR3 end, a read error is likely. CDR3 in amino acids: CASNPGRGQFL. As DNA, the CDR3 is TGTGCCAGCAACCCAGGACGGGGGCAGTTCCTA. The J gene is TRBJ2-1, the V gene TRBV11-2; tentatively, D is TRBD2 (5 bases). The CDR3 has 11 residues. Germline assignment: CDR1 SGHAT and CDR2 FQNNGV. Trimming took 7 bases from V and 12 from J, leaving 13 bases between them.

J is TRBJ1-1 and V is TRBV11-3; TRBD1 might be the D (6 bases). Germline CDR1 is SGHNT and CDR2 is YENEEA. The V and J ends lost 10 bases and 3 bases respectively, with 12 bases between them. CDR3 length equals 12 residues. The CDR3 coding sequence is TGTGCCAACAGGGAAGGGGACACTGAAGCTTTCTTT. Protein product: CANREGDTEAFF.

For this clonotype: One end of the junction is discordant with germline, which a read error may explain. The chain carries TRBV7-9 and TRBJ1-2; D remains unclear. Germline V gene data show CDR1 as SEHNR and CDR2 as FQNEAQ (reference sequence). The CDR3 has 16 amino acids. CDR3 in DNA: TGTGTCAGCAGCCCCGATGGCAGGCTGTCCCAGTATGGCTACACTTTC. It specifies CVSSPDGRLSQYGYTF.

Of note for this clonotype: The conserved phenylalanine or tryptophan normally closing the CDR3 is absent here, so this likely arose from a read error. The limits of the CDR3 on the DNA are not certain, so only TCRdb's listed CDR3 is given. The chain is built from TRBV6-2 or TRBV6-3 and TRBJ2-2. CDR1 MNHEY and CDR2 SVGEGT come from the germline V gene. The CDR3 region is 13 residues in length, termini included. The CDR3 sequence is CASNYFLSGELLL.

V is TRBV5-1 and J is TRBJ2-7; 7 nucleotides match TRBD2. With V trimmed by 2 bases and J by 10 bases, 21 bases remained unmatched. The CDR3 sequence is 17 residues long. CDR1 and CDR2 (germline): SGHRS, YFSETQ. The chain's CDR3 is CASSFDIDPGGGYGQYF. In nucleotides, the CDR3 is TGCGCCAGCAGCTTTGACATTGACCCGGGGGGAGGCTACGGACAGTACTTC.

As regards this clonotype: Relative to the germline gene, one junction end is altered; a read error may explain this. J is TRBJ2-3 and V is TRBV11-2; 8 bases map to TRBD2. The CDR3 is 17 residues long. Per the germline V gene, CDR1 is SGHAT and CDR2 is FQNNGV. In DNA form, the CDR3 reads TGTGCCAGCTGCTTAGGGCCGTGGCGGGAGGAGGCAGATACGCAGTATTTT. Protein product: CASCLGPWREEADTQYF.

In regard to this clonotype: Since the CDR3 does not end with the conserved phenylalanine or tryptophan, this likely comes from a read error. The limits of the CDR3 on the DNA are not certain, so only TCRdb's listed CDR3 is given. This chain connects TRBV11-2 to TRBJ2-4; TRBD1, the table's D call, was not compared with the DNA. Ends included, the CDR3 has 17 residues. In germline, CDR1 is SGHAT, CDR2 FQNNGV. CDR3 protein: CASSLVSGTLAKNIQYL.

This clonotype was detected only once. At one of its ends the junction is not consistent with the germline gene, which may arise from a read error. The chain uses TRBV12-3 or TRBV12-4 and TRBJ2-7; tentatively, D is TRBD1 (5 bases). The CDR3 runs 12 residues. The CDR3 region is CASCWGGYEQYF. As DNA, the CDR3 is TGTGCCAGCTGTTGGGGCGGATACGAGCAATACTTC.

Concerning this clonotype itself: Here the CDR3 omits its conserved ending phenylalanine or tryptophan, so a read error is the likely source. The V call is TRBV7-9, the J call TRBJ2-1; tentative D call: TRBD1 (6 bases). Germline V gene data show CDR1 as SEHNR and CDR2 as FQNEAQ (reference sequence). The CDR3 consists of 17 residues. CDR3 bases: TGTGGTACCAGCTTACCATATCAGGGGCCCAAAACAAATGAGCAGTTCTTA. Its translation: CGTSLPYQGPKTNEQFL.

To note about this clonotype: A read error may produce the germline difference seen at one junction end. The CDR3, as DNA: TGTGCCAACAGCTTCGGAGGGGCTAGCGACCAGTATTTC. Protein: CANSFGGASDQYF. V gene TRBV11-2 combines with J gene TRBJ2-7; tentative D call: TRBD2 (6 bases). The CDR3 consists of 13 residues. Germline CDR1 SGHAT, CDR2 FQNNGV.

Of note for this clonotype: A read error may explain this, as a much larger clone is one base away. The V and J genes are TRBV7-2 and TRBJ2-1, with a weak D call TRBD2 (6 bases). Per the germline V gene, CDR1 is SGHTA and CDR2 is FQGNSA. The ends were cut back, 5 bases at V and 9 bases at J, with 11 bases in the middle. The CDR3 runs 12 residues. The CDR3 DNA is TGTGCCAGCAGCCTAACGGGAGTTGAGCAGTTCTTC. Translation gives CASSLTGVEQFF.

As for this clonotype: An end of the junction does not agree with germline; a read error may underlie this. V gene TRBV29-1 combines with J gene TRBJ2-3, with D perhaps TRBD2 (5 bases). The V gene's germline CDR1 is SQVTM and CDR2 ANQGSEA. This CDR3 is 14 amino acids long. CDR3 loop: CSAGRETITDAQYF. CDR3 coding DNA: TGCAGCGCCGGACGGGAAACAATCACAGATGCGCAATATTTT.

Of note for this clonotype: One end of the junction is discordant with germline, which a read error may explain. The J gene is TRBJ2-1, the V gene TRBV11-2; D possibly corresponds to TRBD1 (6 bases). The germline V gene has CDR1 SGHAT and CDR2 FQNNGV. The CDR3 contains 16 residues. As DNA, the CDR3 is TGTGCCAGCAGCAAAGGGGGACATAGCTCCTACAACGAGCAGTTCTTC. Its protein product is CASSKGGHSSYNEQFF.

This clonotype has just one count. The germline gene is not matched at one end of the junction; a read error may be the cause. The chain links TRBV5-1 to TRBJ2-7; 7 nucleotides line up with TRBD1. The germline V gene encodes CDR1 SGHRS and CDR2 YFSETQ. This CDR3 is 17 amino acids long. CDR3 nucleotide sequence: TGTGCCAGCAGCTTGTCTCTCGGAAGGGGACAGCACTACGAGCAGTACTTC. Translated, it gives CASSLSLGRGQHYEQYF. Combining the CDR3 with reference TRBV5-1 and TRBJ2-7 gives the whole variable domain KAGVTQTPRYLIKTRGQQVTLSCSPISGHRSVSWYQQTPGQGLQFLFEYFSETQRNKGNFPGRFSGRQFSNSRSEMNVSTLELGDSALYLCASSLSLGRGQHYEQYFGPGTRLTVT.

Concerning this clonotype itself: Compared with germline, one end of the junction differs, possibly owing to a read error. V and J are TRBV14 and TRBJ2-3; 9 nucleotides match TRBD2. CDR3 length equals 21 residues. The V gene's germline CDR1 is SGHDN and CDR2 FVKESK. Written as DNA, the CDR3 is TGTGCCAGCATCCAAGTTACCCAGGGGACTAGCCGTACCTTGTTCTCAGATACGCAGTATTTT. Protein sequence: CASIQVTQGTSRTLFSDTQYF.

As for this clonotype: Since no conserved phenylalanine or tryptophan closes the CDR3, a read error is the likely cause. DNA for the CDR3: TGCAGCGTGGCTTCATCCTCTTACGAGCAGTACCTC. Amino acid sequence: CSVASSSYEQYL. The chain couples TRBV29-1 to TRBJ2-7; D unclear. The germline V gene has CDR1 SQVTM and CDR2 ANQGSEA. This CDR3 contains 12 residues. Trimming removed 6 bases at V and 4 bases at J, with 13 bases between.

On this clonotype: Germline is not matched at one junction end, which may reflect a read error. The chain employs TRBV7-9 and TRBJ2-2; 7 positions agree with TRBD1. The CDR3 extends over 14 amino acids. Germline V lookup: CDR1 SEHNR, CDR2 FQNEAQ (reference sequence). The CDR3 region has the DNA TGTGCTAGCAGCATAGAGGGGGCCGACGGGGAGCTGTTATTT. Protein: CASSIEGADGELLF.

Comments on this clonotype: This clone may be a read error of a much larger clone one base away. The conserved closing phenylalanine or tryptophan is absent in this CDR3, likely reflecting a read error. The chain recombines TRBV11-1 with TRBJ2-2; D gene ambiguous. The CDR3 is 14 amino acids. Germline V gene sequence: CDR1 SGHAT, CDR2 FQDESV (reference sequence). Between the trimmed V and J ends, which lost 2 bases and 5 bases, there was a span of 9 bases. CDR3 sequence: CASSLRQLTGELFL. Here the CDR3 DNA reads TGTGCCAGCAGCTTACGACAACTGACCGGGGAGCTGTTTCTT.

The genes are TRBV12-3 or TRBV12-4 and TRBJ1-2, with TRBD1 identical over 8 bases. This CDR3 region has 15 residues. The junction had 18 bases not matched to a gene; V was cut back by 6 bases and J by 12 bases. CDR3 coding DNA: TGTGCCAGCAGCCTCGGACAGGGAGCAAACTATGACCACACCTTC. Protein sequence: CASSLGQGANYDHTF.

The chain links TRBV5-5 to TRBJ2-3; 8 nucleotides line up with TRBD2. The CDR3 runs 15 residues. After removal of 10 bases from V and 2 bases from J, the junction contained 12 bases not matched to a gene. The germline gives CDR1 SGHKS, CDR2 YYEKEE (reference sequence). CDR3 coding DNA: TGTGCCGGCGGGGGGACCGGCACCTACACAGATACGCAGTATTTT. This sequence encodes CAGGGTGTYTDTQYF.

This clonotype was seen once. The germline gene is not matched at one end of the junction; a read error may be the cause. V and J are TRBV4-1 and TRBJ2-7, with D maybe TRBD1 (6 bases). CDR1 MGHRA and CDR2 YSYEKL come from the germline V gene. The CDR3 extends over 13 amino acids. CDR3 region: CVSSQAATGEQNF. The CDR3 DNA follows: TGCGTCAGCAGCCAAGCTGCGACAGGCGAGCAGAACTTC.

To note about this clonotype: At one end the junction does not follow the germline gene, possibly because of a read error. CDR3 in DNA: TGTGCCAGTAGTTTAAAGAACACTAACGCTTTCTTT. Translated, it gives CASSLKNTNAFF. The J gene is TRBJ1-1, the V gene TRBV12-3 or TRBV12-4; D is uncertain. This CDR3 has 12 amino acids.

With regard to this clonotype: The germline gene is not matched at one end of the junction; a read error may be the cause. In DNA, the CDR3 is TGCGCCGGCAGCCAAGGGGACAGGAACTACGGCTACACTTTC. The encoded protein is CAGSQGDRNYGYTF. This chain links TRBV4-1 with TRBJ1-2, with 8 bases aligning to TRBD1. This CDR3 region has 14 residues. From germline, CDR1 is MGHRA and CDR2 YSYEKL.

In its sample, this clonotype ranks as large. The genes are TRBV12-3 or TRBV12-4 and TRBJ2-7, with 12 bases matching TRBD1. The V gene end was trimmed by 5 bases and the J gene end by 2 bases; junction bases not matched to a gene: 4. The CDR3 runs to 15 residues. The DNA for the CDR3 is TGTGCCAGCAGTATCGGGACAGGGGGCCCCTACGAGCAGTACTTC. Encoded protein: CASSIGTGGPYEQYF.